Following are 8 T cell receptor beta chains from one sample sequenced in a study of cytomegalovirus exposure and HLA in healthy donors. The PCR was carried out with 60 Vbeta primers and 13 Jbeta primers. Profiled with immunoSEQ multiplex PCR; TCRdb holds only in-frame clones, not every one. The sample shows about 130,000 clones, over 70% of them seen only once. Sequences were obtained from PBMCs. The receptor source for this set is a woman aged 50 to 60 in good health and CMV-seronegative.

CDR3 sequence: CASSTARQGPNTEAFF. CDR3 nucleotides: TGTGCCAGCAGCACCGCCCGGCAGGGGCCGAACACTGAAGCTTTCTTT. The genes are TRBV5-4 and TRBJ1-1, with D perhaps matching TRBD1 (6 bases). CDR3 length equals 16 residues. Per germline, CDR1 SGHNT and CDR2 YYREEE (reference sequence). V lost 4 bases and J lost 1, with 17 bases in between.

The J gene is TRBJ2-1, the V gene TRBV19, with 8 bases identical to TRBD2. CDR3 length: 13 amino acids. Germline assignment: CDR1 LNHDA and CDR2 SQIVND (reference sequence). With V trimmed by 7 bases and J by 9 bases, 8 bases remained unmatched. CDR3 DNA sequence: TGTGCCAGTAATACATATACTAGCGGTGAGCAGTTCTTC. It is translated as CASNTYTSGEQFF.

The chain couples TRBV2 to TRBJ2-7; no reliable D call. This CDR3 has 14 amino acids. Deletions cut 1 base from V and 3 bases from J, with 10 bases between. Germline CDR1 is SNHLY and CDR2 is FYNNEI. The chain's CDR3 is CASSEGQLFYEQYF. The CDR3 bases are TGTGCCAGCAGTGAAGGGCAGTTATTCTACGAGCAGTACTTC.

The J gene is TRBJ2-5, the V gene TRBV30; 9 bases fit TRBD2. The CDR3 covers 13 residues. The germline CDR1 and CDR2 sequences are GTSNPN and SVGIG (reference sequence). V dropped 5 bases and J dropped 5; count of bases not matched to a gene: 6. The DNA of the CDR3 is TGTGCCTGGCAGGGACTAGCCAGGGAGACCCAGTACTTC. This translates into CAWQGLARETQYF.

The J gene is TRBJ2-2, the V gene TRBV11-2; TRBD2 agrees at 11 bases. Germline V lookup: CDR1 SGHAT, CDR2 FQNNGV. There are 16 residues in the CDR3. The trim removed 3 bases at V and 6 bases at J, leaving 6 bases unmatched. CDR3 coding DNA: TGTGCCAGCAGCTTTACTAGCGGGAGTTTCCCCGGGGAGCTGTTTTTT. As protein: CASSFTSGSFPGELFF.

Here the CDR3 reads CASSIQTLPQPQHF. CDR3 nucleotides: TGTGCCAGCAGTATTCAGACACTCCCCCAGCCCCAGCATTTT. The chain recombines TRBV2 with TRBJ1-5; D remains ambiguous. Germline V lookup: CDR1 SNHLY, CDR2 FYNNEI. Trimming shortened V by 5 bases and J by 7 bases, and 15 bases separated the two germline ends. The CDR3 is 14 residues long.

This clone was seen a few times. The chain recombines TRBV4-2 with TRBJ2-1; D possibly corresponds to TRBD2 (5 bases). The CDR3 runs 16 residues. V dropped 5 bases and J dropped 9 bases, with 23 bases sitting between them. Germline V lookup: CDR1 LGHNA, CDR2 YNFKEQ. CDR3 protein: CASSKNGGGDSSEQFF. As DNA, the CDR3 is TGTGCCAGCAGCAAGAATGGAGGTGGGGATTCGAGTGAGCAGTTCTTC.

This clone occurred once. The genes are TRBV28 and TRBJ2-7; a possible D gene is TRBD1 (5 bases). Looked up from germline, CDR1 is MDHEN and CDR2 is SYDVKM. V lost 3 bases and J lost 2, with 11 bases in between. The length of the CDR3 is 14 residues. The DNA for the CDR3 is TGTGCCAGCAGTTTCGCAGACAGAACCTACGAGCAGTACTTC. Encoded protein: CASSFADRTYEQYF.